This T cell receptor beta chain was documented in a study of CD8+CD57+ T cells in acquired aplastic anemia (dated by TCRdb to the late 2010s). Regarding the complete study: Extracted DNA from sorted CD4+ and CD8+ cells averaged around 3.3 ug, ranging from roughly 0.2 to 30 ug. Healthy donor samples averaged roughly 9.9 million reads for CD4+ and approximately 11 million for CD8+ cells. The paper's findings and limits, for the study overall: Roughly 30 CD8+ CDR3 sequences were shared between patients and controls but appeared highly expressed in patients and within their immunodominant clones. Between patients and healthy controls, no significant difference in CD8+ Simpson's diversity was found (P=0.060).

The germline V gene specifies SNHLY as CDR1 and FYNNEI as CDR2. The CDR3 holds 15 amino acids from the cysteine to the phenylalanine. This entry keeps only the CDR3 DNA: 45 bases, framed from base 1. Trimming at the junction amounts to 0 bases on V and 2 bases on J, and the germline ends lie 10 bases apart. TCR beta VDJ combination and CDR3 sequence profiling used genomic DNA as the template. An Illumina HiSeq 2000 was the platform used for TCR repertoire sequencing. The authors processed their data as follows. Repertoires were assessed using TRBV/TRBJ rearrangement plots, CDR3 size and DJ length profiles, and Simpson's diversity index. Whichever DNA sequence was most abundant in the deep sequencing data was defined as the immunodominant clone. CDR3 amino acid sequences were checked for sharing between subjects and were compared against published repertoires and the VDJdb database. Through fastp at Q25 and MiXCR, TCRdb rebuilt clones from the public reads, retaining in-frame beta chains. Duplicate CDR3 protein sequences are folded into a single record with the most common DNA and genes. The V and J calls and clone size come from TCRdb's table, not from the authors' own analysis. This sample lists 180,000 or so distinct CDR3 sequences; 40% to 55% were detected once. The top ten clones comprise under 3.5% of the sample.

In the study, sorted CD4+ and CD8+ blood T cells from patients with severe aplastic anemia and from healthy subjects underwent deep sequencing of TCR repertoires. Ficoll-Paque density gradient centrifugation was used to isolate peripheral blood mononuclear cells. CD4+ and CD8+ T cells were sorted by FACS or magnetic beads before DNA extraction. Comments on this clonotype: Its antigen target is currently unknown. There are no base qualities to consult, and no much larger clone falls within one base.

The V and J segments used are TRBV2 and TRBJ2-5; the D gene is not confidently resolved. The clonotype comes from a human donor in good health. Sequencing was done on a sample of sorted CD4+, CD8+, or CD8+CD57+ T cells (not recorded which) from PBMCs. The DNA sequence is as follows: TGTGCCAGCAGTGAAGCCCCGACACTTCAAGAGACCCAGTACTTC. Its product reads: CASSEAPTLQETQYF.